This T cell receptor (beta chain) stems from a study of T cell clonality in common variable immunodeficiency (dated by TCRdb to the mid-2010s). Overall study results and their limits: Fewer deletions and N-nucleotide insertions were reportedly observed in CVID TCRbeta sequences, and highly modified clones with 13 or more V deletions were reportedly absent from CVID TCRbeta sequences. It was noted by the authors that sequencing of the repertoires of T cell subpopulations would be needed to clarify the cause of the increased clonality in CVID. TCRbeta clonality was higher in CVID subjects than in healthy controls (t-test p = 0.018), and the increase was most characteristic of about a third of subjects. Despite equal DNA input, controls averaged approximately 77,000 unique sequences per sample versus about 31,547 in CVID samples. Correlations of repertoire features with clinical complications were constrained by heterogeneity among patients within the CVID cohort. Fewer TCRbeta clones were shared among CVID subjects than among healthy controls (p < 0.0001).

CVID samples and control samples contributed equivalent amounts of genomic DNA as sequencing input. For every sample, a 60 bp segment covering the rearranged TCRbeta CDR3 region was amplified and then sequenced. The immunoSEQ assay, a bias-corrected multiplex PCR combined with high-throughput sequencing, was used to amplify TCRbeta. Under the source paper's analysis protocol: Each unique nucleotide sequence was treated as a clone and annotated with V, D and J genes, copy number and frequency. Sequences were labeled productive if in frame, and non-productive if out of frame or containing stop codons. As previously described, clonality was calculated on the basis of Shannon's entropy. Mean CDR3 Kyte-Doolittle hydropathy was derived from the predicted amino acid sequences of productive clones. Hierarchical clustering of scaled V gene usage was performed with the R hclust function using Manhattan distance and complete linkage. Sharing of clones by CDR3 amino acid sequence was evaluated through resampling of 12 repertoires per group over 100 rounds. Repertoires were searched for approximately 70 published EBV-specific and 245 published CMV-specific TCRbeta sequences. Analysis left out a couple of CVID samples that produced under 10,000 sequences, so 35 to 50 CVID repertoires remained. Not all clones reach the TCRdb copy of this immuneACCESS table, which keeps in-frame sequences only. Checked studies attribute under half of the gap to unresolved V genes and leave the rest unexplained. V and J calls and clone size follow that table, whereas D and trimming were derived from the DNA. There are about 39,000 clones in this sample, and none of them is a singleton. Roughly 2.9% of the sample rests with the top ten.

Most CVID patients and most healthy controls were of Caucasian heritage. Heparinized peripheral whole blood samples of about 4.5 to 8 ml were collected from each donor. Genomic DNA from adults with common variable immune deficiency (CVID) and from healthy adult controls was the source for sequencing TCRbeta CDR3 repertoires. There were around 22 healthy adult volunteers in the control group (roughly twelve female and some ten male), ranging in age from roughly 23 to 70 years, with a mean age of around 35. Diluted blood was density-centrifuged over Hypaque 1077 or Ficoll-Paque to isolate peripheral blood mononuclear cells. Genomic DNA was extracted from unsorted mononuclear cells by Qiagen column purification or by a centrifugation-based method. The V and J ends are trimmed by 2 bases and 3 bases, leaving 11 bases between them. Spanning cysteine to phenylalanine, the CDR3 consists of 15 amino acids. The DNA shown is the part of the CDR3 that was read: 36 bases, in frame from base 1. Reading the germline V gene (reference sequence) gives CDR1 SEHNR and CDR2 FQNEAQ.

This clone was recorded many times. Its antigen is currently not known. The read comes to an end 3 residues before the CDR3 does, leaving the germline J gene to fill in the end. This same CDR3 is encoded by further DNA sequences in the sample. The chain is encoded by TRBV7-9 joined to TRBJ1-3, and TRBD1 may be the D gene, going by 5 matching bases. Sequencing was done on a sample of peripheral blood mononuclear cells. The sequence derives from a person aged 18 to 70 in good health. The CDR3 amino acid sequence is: CASSLRSDSGNTIYF. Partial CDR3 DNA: TGTGCCAGCAGCTTAAGGTCCGACAGTGGAAACACC.